This entry features one TCR beta chain sequence. The CDR3 has 15 amino acids. V was pared by 0 bases and J by 0 bases, with 10 bases between. CDR1 is SGHRS, CDR2 YFSETQ, per germline. The data originate from a study of Ad26.COV2.S vaccination and SARS-CoV-2 variants. About the research overall: COV1001, an Ad26.COV2.S trial, supplied this vaccine-arm donor.

Sequenced by immunoSEQ multiplex PCR; TCRdb stores in-frame clones only, minus some. The table has about half a million clones, 80% to 90% seen once; the top ten hold about 1.5%. The treatment here: around 19 received Ad26.COV2.S at low or high dose, single or two shots; five or six received placebo; per-sample allocation not given. Day 63 following the first vaccine or placebo injection was when the samples were taken. The source is a person aged 18-60 years who received the Ad26.COV2.S COVID-19 vaccine or a placebo. The J gene is TRBJ2-7, the V gene TRBV5-1; unclear D gene. Source: peripheral blood, taken in a trial of Ad26.COV2.S vaccine versus placebo. The CDR3 DNA is TGCGCCAGCAGCTTGGAACCGGTTAGCTCCTACGAGCAGTACTTC. It is translated as CASSLEPVSSYEQYF.